A single sample gave rise to the 28 T cell receptor beta chains below, sequenced in a study of human CD4 T cells and Enterobacteriaceae. Clones were sequenced by immunoSEQ multiplex PCR, and TCRdb holds only the in-frame ones, with some missing. Here the sample spans hundreds of clones, around a third being singletons. After 6-7 days, proliferating activated T cells were FACS-sorted as CFSE-low CD25+ ICOS+ cells. Memory CD4+ T cells were CFSE-labeled and cultured 2:1 with antigen-pulsed autologous monocytes. Sorting took every CD4+ cell except CD45RA+CCR7+CD95- naive cells, reaching over 98% purity. Sequenced material: bacteria-reactive CD4+ T cells grown in culture. Subset denoted: CFSE-low proliferating memory CD4 T cells sorted after in vitro stimulation with a heat-inactivated bacterium or M. tuberculosis lysate. All receptors derive from a human donor in good health.

By proportion, this clone is medium-sized. The rearrangement links TRBV4-1 to TRBJ2-7, with 9 bases lining up with TRBD2. The germline V gene has CDR1 MGHRA and CDR2 YSYEKL. V was pared by 8 bases and J by 1 base, with 15 bases of the junction left unmatched. The CDR3 length is 17 residues. The CDR3 is CASARFSGSSQSYEQYF. The CDR3 DNA is TGCGCCAGCGCCCGGTTTAGCGGGAGTAGTCAGTCCTACGAGCAGTACTTC.

Details on this clone: A read error is the likely source, as a far larger clone sits one nucleotide away. In the same sample, other DNA sequences code for this CDR3. V is TRBV6-9 and J is TRBJ2-2; D gene ambiguous. Trimming took 5 bases from V and 1 from J, leaving 5 bases between them. CDR3 length equals 13 residues. Germline values: CDR1 MNHGY, CDR2 SVAAGI. The CDR3 loop reads CASSDGNTGELFF. The DNA of the CDR3 is TGTGCCAGCAGTGACGGGAACACCGGGGAGCTGTTTTTT.

The chain carries TRBV30 and TRBJ1-1, with TRBD1 matching 10 bases. The CDR3 consists of 12 residues. Germline values: CDR1 GTSNPN, CDR2 SVGIG (reference sequence). Germline trimming cut 7 bases from V and 3 bases from J; bases unmatched to any gene: 2. The CDR3 DNA sequence: TGTGCCTCGACAGGGGGCCACACTGAAGCTTTCTTT. Translated: CASTGGHTEAFF.

This chain uses TRBV5-6 with TRBJ2-1, with D tentatively TRBD2 (5 bases). From germline, CDR1 is SGHDT and CDR2 YYEEEE. The CDR3 sequence is 15 residues long. V lost 6 bases, J lost 1 base, and 14 bases lay in between. The CDR3 coding sequence is TGTGCCAGCACCTCGCGCCCGGGATCCTACAATGAGCAGTTCTTC. This sequence encodes CASTSRPGSYNEQFF.

The chain is built from TRBV27 and TRBJ2-5; weak D call: TRBD2 (6 bases). From germline, CDR1 is MNHEY and CDR2 SMNVEV (reference sequence). This CDR3 contains 17 residues. Trimming took off 6 bases at V and 2 bases at J, with 22 bases between the two ends. The CDR3 sequence: CASSLGRDFGGQETQYF. CDR3 DNA sequence: TGTGCCAGCAGCCTAGGCCGGGACTTTGGGGGGCAAGAGACCCAGTACTTC.

V gene TRBV7-9 combines with J gene TRBJ1-1, with TRBD1 identical over 7 bases. The CDR3 loop spans 14 amino acids. Germline CDR1 SEHNR, CDR2 FQNEAQ (reference sequence). V was clipped by 5 bases and J by 0 bases; unmatched bases: 3. The CDR3 loop reads CASSGTEMNTEAFF. For the CDR3, the DNA is TGTGCCAGCAGCGGGACAGAAATGAACACTGAAGCTTTCTTT.

This clone is large in the sample. V gene TRBV28 combines with J gene TRBJ1-2; D is uncertain. CDR3 length: 13 residues. Germline loops: CDR1 MDHEN, CDR2 SYDVKM. The ends were cut back, 6 bases at V and 8 bases at J, with 16 bases in the middle. CDR3 sequence (DNA): TGTGCCAGCAGCGCCCGGGTAGTCCTGGGCTACACCTTC. Translating it yields CASSARVVLGYTF.

Concerning this clone: With a much larger clone just one base away, this may be a read error. The sample contains more than one DNA sequence encoding this CDR3. The genes are TRBV6-4 and TRBJ2-7; unclear D gene. Per the germline V gene, CDR1 is MRHNA and CDR2 is SNTAGT. Trimming pared 4 bases from V and 4 bases from J, leaving 8 bases between. The CDR3 loop spans 12 amino acids. The CDR3 nucleotides read TGTGCCAGCAGTGCTCGTGGGTACGAGCAGTACTTC. Its translation: CASSARGYEQYF.

This clone is categorized as large. The V call is TRBV6-1, the J call TRBJ2-1; TRBD2 agrees at 10 bases. V lost 2 bases, J lost 5 bases, and 3 bases stayed unmatched. Germline loops: CDR1 MNHNS, CDR2 SASEGT. The length of the CDR3 is 15 residues. CDR3 DNA sequence: TGTGCCAGCAGTGAACTAGCGGGAGTAAACAATGAGCAGTTCTTC. Its translation: CASSELAGVNNEQFF.

This clone has a single count. V is TRBV28 and J is TRBJ1-3; TRBD1 might be the D (5 bases). Germline assignment: CDR1 MDHEN and CDR2 SYDVKM. Trimming took 5 bases from V and 4 from J, leaving 12 bases between them. This CDR3 comprises 14 residues. The DNA of the CDR3 is TGTGCCAGCAGTCGGGGGGGGTTCGGAAACACCATATATTTT. The encoded protein is CASSRGGFGNTIYF. The full variable domain, rest sourced from reference TRBV28 and TRBJ1-3, is DVKVTQSSRYLVKRTGEKVFLECVQDMDHENMFWYRQDPGLGLRLIYFSYDVKMKEKGDIPEGYSVSREKKERFSLILESASTNQTSMYLCASSRGGFGNTIYFGEGSWLTVV.

This clone was detected a few times. The rearrangement links TRBV28 to TRBJ2-7; unclear D gene. V was shortened by 3 bases and J by 2 bases, with 5 bases between the two germline ends. This CDR3 has 12 residues. CDR1 is MDHEN and CDR2 is SYDVKM in the germline V gene. The chain's CDR3 is CASSLVAYEQYF. The CDR3, as DNA: TGTGCCAGCAGTTTGGTGGCCTACGAGCAGTACTTC.

V and J are TRBV5-3 and TRBJ2-7; D perhaps matches TRBD1 (5 bases). TRBV5-3 is sorted into the ORF group, with uncertain function. V lost 8 bases, J lost 3 bases, and 9 bases lay in between. This CDR3 has 11 residues. The CDR3 here is CASRQYYEQYF. CDR3 bases: TGTGCCAGCAGACAGTACTACGAGCAGTACTTC.

By share of the sample, this clone is medium-sized. This rearrangement joins TRBV9 to TRBJ2-4; 9 positions match TRBD2. Germline assignment: CDR1 SGDLS and CDR2 YYNGEE. CDR3 size: 14 residues. V shed 2 bases and J 11 bases; nucleotides not matched to a gene: 8. CDR3 amino acids: CASSVVAGDRVQYF. The CDR3 bases are TGTGCCAGCAGCGTCGTAGCGGGAGATAGAGTTCAGTACTTC.

This clone is categorized as medium-sized. The chain joins TRBV2 to TRBJ1-1; D gene uncertain. The germline V gene encodes CDR1 SNHLY and CDR2 FYNNEI. The CDR3 covers 12 residues. V was cut by 3 bases and J by 2 bases, with 4 bases left in between. The CDR3 DNA follows: TGTGCCAGCAGTGAGGACAACACTGAAGCTTTCTTT. It encodes CASSEDNTEAFF.

The CDR3 here is CASSPREGLHKEKHF. DNA for the CDR3: TGTGCCAGCTCACCTAGAGAGGGGCTTCACAAAGAAAAGCATTTT. The rearrangement joins TRBV18 to TRBJ1-5; possible D gene TRBD1, 5 bases. Per the germline V gene, CDR1 is KGHSH and CDR2 is LQKENI. This CDR3 comprises 15 residues. Between the trimmed V and J ends, which lost 3 bases and 14 bases, there was a span of 23 bases.

This clone is deemed medium-sized. The chain recombines TRBV19 with TRBJ2-1, with TRBD2 identical over 8 bases. V was clipped by 0 bases and J by 8 bases; unmatched bases: 9. From germline, CDR1 is LNHDA and CDR2 SQIVND (reference sequence). This CDR3 has 16 amino acids. Written as DNA, the CDR3 is TGTGCCAGTAGTATAGATCGGGGTAGCGGGATCGATGAGCAGTTCTTC. It is translated as CASSIDRGSGIDEQFF.

Relative to its sample, this clone is medium-sized. The chain uses TRBV23-1 and TRBJ2-1; no clear D gene. TRBV23-1 is known as an ORF, though its function is uncertain. The CDR3 spans 16 residues. V was pared by 0 bases and J by 4 bases, with 13 bases between. CDR3 protein: CASSQSPVDGYNEQFF. CDR3 nucleotide sequence: TGCGCCAGCAGTCAATCCCCAGTCGACGGATACAATGAGCAGTTCTTC.

This clone was seen a few times. The rearrangement links TRBV6-5 to TRBJ1-6; TRBD1 might be the D (6 bases). CDR1 and CDR2 (germline): MNHEY, SVGAGI. V was shortened by 2 bases and J by 8 bases, with 16 bases between the two germline ends. This CDR3 is built from 16 residues. CDR3 residues: CASSYQGGRGDSPLHF. The CDR3 DNA sequence: TGTGCCAGCAGTTACCAAGGTGGCAGGGGAGATTCACCCCTCCACTTT.

Only a few counts were recorded for this clone. V gene TRBV1 combines with J gene TRBJ2-6; the D call of TRBD2 is as the table states it, not checked on the DNA. TRBV1 is a pseudogene locus. The CDR3 consists of 14 residues. The CDR3 is CTSSSSGRANVLTF. Here the CDR3 DNA reads TGCACCAGCAGCAGTTCGGGTCGGGCCAACGTCCTGACTTTC.

The V and J genes are TRBV6-5 and TRBJ1-5; 8 bases match TRBD1. The length of the CDR3 is 15 residues. After removal of 10 bases from V and 9 bases from J, the junction contained 17 bases not matched to a gene. Germline lookup yields CDR1 MNHEY and CDR2 SVGAGI. For the CDR3, the DNA is TGTGCCACCGTCACCGGGACAGGCGTCGAGCGGCCCCAGCATTTT. Protein product: CATVTGTGVERPQHF.

J is TRBJ2-7 and V is TRBV4-2; 7 bases fit TRBD1. After removal of 0 bases from V and 0 bases from J, the junction contained 8 bases not matched to a gene. Germline V gene lookup returns CDR1 LGHNA and CDR2 YNFKEQ. CDR3 length: 17 amino acids. CDR3 sequence reads: CASSQDRRRDSSYEQYF. The CDR3 DNA sequence: TGTGCCAGCAGCCAAGATCGGCGCCGGGACAGCTCCTACGAGCAGTACTTC.

Comments on this clone: At one end the junction does not follow the germline gene, possibly because of a read error. The chain is built from TRBV5-1 and TRBJ2-1; tentative D call: TRBD2 (6 bases). Germline lookup yields CDR1 SGHRS and CDR2 YFSETQ. This CDR3 is 19 amino acids long. The CDR3 sequence is CVSSLELAGVSSSYNEQFF. As DNA, the CDR3 is TGCGTCAGCAGCTTGGAACTAGCAGGAGTCTCTAGCTCCTACAATGAGCAGTTCTTC.

This clone is categorized as large. The chain is built from TRBV5-3 and TRBJ1-2; D perhaps matches TRBD1 (5 bases). TRBV5-3 is flagged as an ORF with uncertain function. The CDR3 spans 14 residues. Between the trimmed V and J ends, which lost 4 bases and 4 bases, there was a span of 14 bases. CDR3 bases: TGTGCCAGAAGCCCCCGCCGGGGGAGCTATGGCTACACCTTC. Amino acids: CARSPRRGSYGYTF.

The table lists this clone with a few counts. V gene TRBV7-9 combines with J gene TRBJ2-1, with D possibly TRBD2 on 6 matching bases. Germline V gene sequence: CDR1 SEHNR, CDR2 FQNEAQ (reference sequence). V lost 3 bases to trimming and J lost 7 bases, with 16 bases between them. The CDR3 is made up of 15 amino acids. The CDR3 here is CASSFGEALRNEQFF. CDR3 in DNA: TGTGCCAGCAGCTTTGGGGAGGCCCTTCGGAATGAGCAGTTCTTC.

This clone is labeled medium-sized. The rearrangement uses TRBV5-1 and TRBJ2-3; maybe TRBD2 (6 bases). Germline CDR1 reads SGHRS; CDR2 reads YFSETQ. V gave up 4 bases and J gave up 3 bases, with 21 bases separating them. The CDR3 is 17 amino acids. The CDR3 protein is CASSHPGTPARTDTQYF. Here the CDR3 DNA reads TGCGCCAGCAGCCACCCCGGGACTCCAGCCAGGACAGATACGCAGTATTTT.

This clone ranks as medium-sized. V and J are TRBV2 and TRBJ2-3; 10 bases are a match to TRBD2. There are 16 residues in the CDR3. Germline CDR1 SNHLY, CDR2 FYNNEI. V lost 0 bases, J lost 4 bases, and 4 bases stayed unmatched. CDR3 bases: TGTGCCAGCAGTGAAGCGGGACTAGCGACAGCAGATACGCAGTATTTT. As protein: CASSEAGLATADTQYF.

By sample share, this clone is large. The V call is TRBV19, the J call TRBJ2-2; weak D call: TRBD2 (6 bases). Germline CDR1 LNHDA, CDR2 SQIVND (reference sequence). The length of the CDR3 is 16 residues. Trimming left V 5 bases short and J 0 bases short, with 13 bases between. Here the CDR3 DNA reads TGTGCCAGTAGTTTCCCGGGACTTTCGAACACCGGGGAGCTGTTTTTT. It specifies CASSFPGLSNTGELFF.

By share of the sample, this clone is medium-sized. The J gene is TRBJ2-1, the V gene TRBV12-1. TRBV12-1 is described as a pseudogene. The CDR3 spans 11 residues. The CDR3 loop is CASSFHNEQFF. The CDR3 DNA follows: TGTGCCAGCAGCTTTCACAATGAGCAGTTCTTC.